What follows are 11 T cell receptor beta chains derived from one specimen sequenced in a study of blood T cell repertoires in COVID-19. Assay: immunoSEQ multiplex PCR; the TCRdb copy retains only in-frame clones and omits some. Found here are 100,000 to 130,000 clones, 88% of them singletons; the top ten hold 2.4%. The sample consisted of peripheral blood. Source of these receptors: a human donor in a cohort sampled during active COVID-19.

The chain couples TRBV7-9 to TRBJ1-1, with D hard to call. The germline V and J ends were trimmed by 8 bases and 3 bases, with 7 bases remaining between them. This CDR3 spans 11 amino acids. Germline CDR1 and CDR2: SEHNR and FQNEAQ (reference sequence). CDR3 sequence: CASQQDTEAFF. In DNA, the CDR3 is TGTGCCAGCCAGCAGGACACTGAAGCTTTCTTT. The whole variable domain, remainder taken from reference TRBV7-9 and TRBJ1-1, is DTGVSQNPRHKITKRGQNVTFRCDPISEHNRLYWYRQTLGQGPEFLTYFQNEAQLEKSRLLSDRFSAERPKGSFSTLEIQRTEQGDSAMYLCASQQDTEAFFGQGTRLTVV.

This chain links TRBV5-4 with TRBJ2-7; D is undetermined. Trimming stripped 4 bases from V and 0 bases from J, with 11 bases between. CDR1 is SGHNT, CDR2 YYREEE, per germline (reference sequence). The CDR3 extends over 14 amino acids. The CDR3 coding sequence is TGTGCCAGCAGCGCCCTGGGCACCTCCTACGAGCAGTACTTC. Protein sequence: CASSALGTSYEQYF.

V gene TRBV5-1 combines with J gene TRBJ1-5; no clear D. Germline V lookup: CDR1 SGHRS, CDR2 YFSETQ. V dropped 5 bases and J dropped 4 bases, with 13 bases sitting between them. The CDR3 spans 14 residues. The CDR3 loop reads CASSTGGGNQPQHF. DNA of the CDR3: TGCGCCAGCAGTACTGGAGGAGGAAATCAGCCCCAGCATTTT.

The genes are TRBV9 and TRBJ1-4; 7 bases are a match to TRBD1. In germline, CDR1 is SGDLS, CDR2 YYNGEE. V gave up 4 bases and J gave up 4 bases; unmatched junction bases: 7. The CDR3 extends over 15 amino acids. The CDR3 DNA reads TGTGCCAGCAGCCCCCAGGACAGGAGTAATGAAAAACTGTTTTTT. Translated, it gives CASSPQDRSNEKLFF.

The rearrangement joins TRBV12-3 or TRBV12-4 to TRBJ2-7, with 9 bases matching TRBD2. This CDR3 contains 13 residues. With 5 bases clipped from V and 2 bases from J, the junction kept 1 base outside the gene matches. DNA for the CDR3: TGTGCCAGCAGTGCTAGCGGGACCTACGAGCAGTACTTC. Encoded protein: CASSASGTYEQYF.

J is TRBJ2-1 and V is TRBV27; 10 bases map to TRBD2. Trimming took 5 bases from V and 4 from J; bases not matched to a gene: 8. This CDR3 comprises 16 residues. Germline V gene data show CDR1 as MNHEY and CDR2 as SMNVEV (reference sequence). CDR3 amino acids: CASSPLLAGAYNEQFF. Here the CDR3 DNA reads TGTGCCAGCAGTCCCCTCCTAGCGGGGGCTTACAATGAGCAGTTCTTC.

This sequence joins TRBV18 and TRBJ1-1, with 7 nucleotides matching TRBD1. The CDR3 extends over 16 amino acids. V trimming: 1 base; J trimming: 2 bases; junction bases outside the gene matches: 7. Germline V gives CDR1 KGHSH, CDR2 LQKENI. CDR3 protein: CASSPLGGQVNTEAFF. The CDR3 nucleotides read TGTGCCAGCTCACCACTCGGCGGACAGGTAAACACTGAAGCTTTCTTT.

This chain joins TRBV5-4 and TRBJ2-7; TRBD1 matches at 7 bases. CDR1 is SGHNT and CDR2 is YYREEE in the germline V gene (reference sequence). With V trimmed by 0 bases and J by 2 bases, 14 bases remained unmatched. This CDR3 spans 18 amino acids. CDR3 sequence reads: CASSLGEEQGTATYEQYF. For the CDR3, the DNA is TGTGCCAGCAGCTTGGGCGAGGAACAGGGGACCGCTACCTACGAGCAGTACTTC. The whole variable domain, filled in from reference TRBV5-4 and TRBJ2-7, reads ETGVTQSPTHLIKTRGQQVTLRCSSQSGHNTVSWYQQALGQGPQFIFQYYREEENGRGNFPPRFSGLQFPNYSSELNVNALELDDSALYLCASSLGEEQGTATYEQYFGPGTRLTVT.

The chain joins TRBV19 to TRBJ1-1; 7 bases map to TRBD1. V was clipped by 5 bases and J by 0 bases; unmatched bases: 12. There are 17 residues in the CDR3. Germline V gene sequence: CDR1 LNHDA, CDR2 SQIVND (reference sequence). The CDR3 coding sequence is TGTGCCAGTAGTCCGACAGGGTGGGGATGGTTGAACACTGAAGCTTTCTTT. It encodes CASSPTGWGWLNTEAFF. Based on the CDR3 plus reference TRBV19 and TRBJ1-1, the full variable domain is DGGITQSPKYLFRKEGQNVTLSCEQNLNHDAMYWYRQDPGQGLRLIYYSQIVNDFQKGDIAEGYSVSREKKESFPLTVTSAQKNPTAFYLCASSPTGWGWLNTEAFFGQGTRLTVV.

This clone has only a few counts. The rearrangement joins TRBV6-6 to TRBJ2-7; maybe TRBD2 (5 bases). The CDR3 sequence is 14 residues long. V lost 2 bases, J lost 3 bases, and 11 bases lay in between. Germline V CDR1 and CDR2: MNHNY, SVGAGI (reference sequence). The CDR3 reads CASSYGAANYEQYF. The CDR3 coding sequence is TGTGCCAGCAGTTACGGAGCGGCGAACTACGAGCAGTACTTC.

The V gene is TRBV7-9, the J gene TRBJ1-5; D unclear. This CDR3 is built from 13 residues. From germline, CDR1 is SEHNR and CDR2 FQNEAQ (reference sequence). Trimming stripped 1 base from V and 6 bases from J, with 7 bases between. The CDR3, as DNA: TGTGCCAGCAGCTTAGGGAGTGGTCAGCCCCAGCATTTT. Its translation is CASSLGSGQPQHF.